The clone carrying this T cell receptor beta chain has a handful of counts. Antigen specificity is unknown. Premalignant or tumor cells were enriched by macro-dissection after pathologic assessment. Germline V CDR1 and CDR2: KGHSH, LQKENI. Trimming cost V 3 bases and J 1 base; bases outside gene matches: 7. This CDR3 has 16 residues. Method: immunoSEQ multiplex PCR; TCRdb's copy keeps in-frame clones and lacks some. The table shows several thousand clones, with about four fifths occurring only once. The data belong to a study of immune evolution from preneoplasia to lung adenocarcinoma. At the level of the study: HLA loss of heterozygosity: around 6.5% AIS, about 15% MIA, about 35% ADC, none AAH. Study-wide results and limits: Later-stage lesions seemingly showed higher T cell density and diversity than normal lung. Top clone share appeared to fall from AAH through AIS, MIA, adenocarcinoma.

This rearrangement joins TRBV18 to TRBJ1-2; TRBD1 matches at 8 bases. The clonotype comes from an older person with invasive lung adenocarcinoma. Sequenced sample: FFPE invasive lung adenocarcinoma tissue. In DNA form, the CDR3 reads TGTGCCAGCTCACCGACTCCGGGACAGGATAACTATGGCTACACCTTC. Translation: CASSPTPGQDNYGYTF.